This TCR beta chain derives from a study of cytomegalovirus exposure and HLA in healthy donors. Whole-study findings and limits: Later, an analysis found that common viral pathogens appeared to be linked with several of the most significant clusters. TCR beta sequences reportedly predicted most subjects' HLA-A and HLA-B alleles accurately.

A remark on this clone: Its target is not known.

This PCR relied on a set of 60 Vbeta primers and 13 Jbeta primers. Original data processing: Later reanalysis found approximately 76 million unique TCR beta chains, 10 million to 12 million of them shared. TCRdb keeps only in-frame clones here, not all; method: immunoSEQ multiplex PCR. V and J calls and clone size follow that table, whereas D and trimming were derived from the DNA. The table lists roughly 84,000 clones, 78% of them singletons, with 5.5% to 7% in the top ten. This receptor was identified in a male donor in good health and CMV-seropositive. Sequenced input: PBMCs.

The CDR3 sequence is CASSLASGLAGGTDTQYF. The CDR3 DNA reads as TGCGCCAGCAGCTTGGCCTCAGGTCTAGCGGGGGGGACAGATACGCAGTATTTT. The J gene is TRBJ2-3, the V gene TRBV5-1, with 12 positions matching TRBD2. The trim removed 0 bases at V and 3 bases at J, leaving 8 bases unmatched. Germline assignment: CDR1 SGHRS and CDR2 YFSETQ. CDR3 length equals 18 residues.